The rows below give T cell receptor beta chains drawn from one sample of a study of blood T cells in healthy people across ages. TCRdb called the 5' RACE reads again in MiXCR, with one record for every CDR3 protein. The table includes roughly 1,800,000 distinct CDR3 sequences, around 48% detected once. Sequencing used blood. The source is a woman aged 40 to 50 in good health. The CDR3 runs from the conserved cysteine through the conserved F or W. D genes are given only for firm matches. Where a row states a size, it is once, few, many or the class of an expanded clone; other rows omit it.

V gene,J gene,clone size,D gene,CDR3 DNA,CDR3 protein
TRBV20-1,TRBJ1-2,.,TRBD1,TGCAGTGCTAGGTCCGGGACACGGGACAGGGGTGGCTACACCTTC,CSARSGTRDRGGYTF
TRBV2,TRBJ2-7,.,.,TGTGCCAGCAAGGCAAATCCGGGATCTCCTTACGAGCAGTACTTC,CASKANPGSPYEQYF
TRBV20-1,TRBJ1-2,.,TRBD1,TGCAGTGCTAGAGATGGACAGGGGGCTGGTGGCTACACCTTC,CSARDGQGAGGYTF
TRBV20-1,TRBJ2-5,.,TRBD2,TGCAGTGCTACCATGACTAGCGGGGAGACCCAGTACTTC,CSATMTSGETQYF
TRBV15,TRBJ2-3,once,.,TGTGCCACCAGCAGAGCTGAAGGACTTTTCGAAGGGGCAGATACGCAGTATTTT,CATSRAEGLFEGADTQYF
TRBV5-1,TRBJ2-7,once,.,TGCGCCAGCAGCTTGGCCCTATTCGGCAGGGCGGATTACGAGCAGTACTTC,CASSLALFGRADYEQYF
TRBV11-2,TRBJ1-6,.,.,TGTGCCAGCAGTACTCGGAGAGCCGAAAATTCACCCCTCCACTTT,CASSTRRAENSPLHF
TRBV7-9,TRBJ2-5,.,.,TGTGCCAGCAGGCCGGCGGGAAGGGACAATGAGCAGTACTTC,CASRPAGRDNEQYF
TRBV5-5,TRBJ1-1,.,.,TGTGCCAGCAGCTTGGTAACGGGACGGATGAACACTGAAGCTTTCTTT,CASSLVTGRMNTEAFF
TRBV19,TRBJ2-6,.,.,TGTGCCACCCGACGAGGAGGGGCCAACGTCCTGACTTTC,CATRRGGANVLTF
TRBV7-2,TRBJ2-7,.,.,TGTGCCAGCAGCTTGACAGTTCCTCCCTACGAGCAGTACTTC,CASSLTVPPYEQYF
TRBV4-3,TRBJ2-1,.,TRBD2,TGCGCCAGCAGCCAAGATCGTTTTGCAGACGCAACATCACCTAGCGGCTCCTACAATGAGCAGTTCTTC,CASSQDRFADATSPSGSYNEQFF
TRBV10-3,TRBJ2-1,.,TRBD1,TGTGCCATCAGGAGGACAGGGGAAGAGATCGATGAGCAGTTCTTC,CAIRRTGEEIDEQFF
TRBV6-2/TRBV6-3,TRBJ2-7,.,.,TGTGCCAGCAGTTACTCGGTTCTGGGGACTCCCTACGAGCAGTACTTC,CASSYSVLGTPYEQYF
TRBV5-1,TRBJ2-5,.,.,TGCGCCAGCAGCTTGTTGTGGGGGACAGAGACCCAGTACTTC,CASSLLWGTETQYF
TRBV3-1,TRBJ1-4,.,.,TGTGCCAGCAGCCAATGGTCAGAAAAACTGTTTTTT,CASSQWSEKLFF
TRBV20-1,TRBJ2-1,few,.,TGCAGTGCTAGTAAGGCCCCTCCATACCCACTCTACAATGAGCAGTTCTTC,CSASKAPPYPLYNEQFF
TRBV7-9,TRBJ2-6,.,.,TGTGCCAGCAGCTGGGCCGCTGGGGCCAACGTCCTGACTTTC,CASSWAAGANVLTF
TRBV18,TRBJ2-3,.,TRBD2,TGTGCCAGCTCACCACAGGCTAGCGGGACAGATACGCAGTATTTT,CASSPQASGTDTQYF
TRBV5-5,TRBJ2-5,many,TRBD1,TGTGCCAGCAGCCCGACAGGGGTCGGGGAGACCCAGTACTTC,CASSPTGVGETQYF
TRBV29-1,TRBJ2-4,.,.,TGCAGCGGCGGACGTGACATTCAGTACTTC,CSGGRDIQYF
TRBV28,TRBJ2-1,.,.,TGTGCCAGCAGTTTGGGGCAGGTTTCCTACAATGAGCAGTTCTTC,CASSLGQVSYNEQFF
TRBV27,TRBJ2-7,.,.,TGTGCCAGCAGTTTATTACCCAGGTCGACATTCTCCTACAATGAGCAGTACTTC,CASSLLPRSTFSYNEQYF
TRBV7-2,TRBJ2-5,once,.,TGTGCCAGCAGCTTATTAGAGGGGCAAGAGACCCAGTACTTC,CASSLLEGQETQYF
TRBV6-1,TRBJ2-1,.,.,TGTGCCAGCAGTGAAGCATGGGGCCTAGGGCTCTACAATGAGCAGTTCTTC,CASSEAWGLGLYNEQFF
TRBV28,TRBJ2-3,.,TRBD1,TGTGCCAGCAGTTTATCTAGGGACAGAAGGGATGGCACAGATACGCAGTATTTT,CASSLSRDRRDGTDTQYF